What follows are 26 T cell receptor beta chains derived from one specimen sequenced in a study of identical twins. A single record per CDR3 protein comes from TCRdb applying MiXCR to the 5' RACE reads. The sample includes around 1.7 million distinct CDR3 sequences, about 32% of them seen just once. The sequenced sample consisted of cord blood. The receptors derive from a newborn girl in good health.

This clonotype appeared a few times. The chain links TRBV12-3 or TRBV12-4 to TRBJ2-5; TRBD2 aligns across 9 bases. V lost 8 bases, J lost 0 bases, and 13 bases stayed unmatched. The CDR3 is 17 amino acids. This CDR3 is CASRNGKRGVHQETQYF. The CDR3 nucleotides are TGTGCCAGCCGTAACGGGAAGCGGGGGGTACACCAAGAGACCCAGTACTTC.

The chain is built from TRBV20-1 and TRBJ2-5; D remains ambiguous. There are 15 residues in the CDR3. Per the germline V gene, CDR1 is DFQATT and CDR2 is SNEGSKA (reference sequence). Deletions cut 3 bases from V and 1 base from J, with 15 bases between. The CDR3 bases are TGCAGTGCTAGCCGGGTGAGTCAGGCCCAAGAGACCCAGTACTTC. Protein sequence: CSASRVSQAQETQYF.

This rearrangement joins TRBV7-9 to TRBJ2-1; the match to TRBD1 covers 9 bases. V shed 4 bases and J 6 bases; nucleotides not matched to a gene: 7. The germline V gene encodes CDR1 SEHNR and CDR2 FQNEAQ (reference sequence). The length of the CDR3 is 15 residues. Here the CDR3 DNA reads TGTGCCAGCAGCTCACAGGGGGCTACGTCCAATGAGCAGTTCTTC. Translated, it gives CASSSQGATSNEQFF.

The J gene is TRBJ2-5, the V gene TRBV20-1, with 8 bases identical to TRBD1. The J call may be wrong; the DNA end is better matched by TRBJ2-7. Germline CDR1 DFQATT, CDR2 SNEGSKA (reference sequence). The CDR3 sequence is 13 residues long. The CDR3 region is CSAGGQGASEQYF. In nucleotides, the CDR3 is TGCAGTGCCGGCGGACAGGGTGCTAGCGAGCAGTACTTC.

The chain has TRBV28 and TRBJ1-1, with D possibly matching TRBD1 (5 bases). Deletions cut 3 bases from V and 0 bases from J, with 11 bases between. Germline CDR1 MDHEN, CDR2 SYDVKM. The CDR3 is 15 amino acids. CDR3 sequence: CASSLYQGLNTEAFF. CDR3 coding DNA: TGTGCCAGCAGTTTGTATCAGGGCTTGAACACTGAAGCTTTCTTT.

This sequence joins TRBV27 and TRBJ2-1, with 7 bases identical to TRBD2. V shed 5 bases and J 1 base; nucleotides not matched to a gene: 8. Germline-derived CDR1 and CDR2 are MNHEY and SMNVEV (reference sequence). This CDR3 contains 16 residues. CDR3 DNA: TGTGCCAGCAGTCTCCTGACTAGCTGGTCCTACAATGAGCAGTTCTTC. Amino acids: CASSLLTSWSYNEQFF.

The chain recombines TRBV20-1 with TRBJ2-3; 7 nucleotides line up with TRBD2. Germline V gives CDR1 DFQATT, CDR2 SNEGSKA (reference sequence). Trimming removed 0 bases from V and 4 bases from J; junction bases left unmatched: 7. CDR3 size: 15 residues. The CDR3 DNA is TGCAGTGCTAGAGACTCTAGCGGTTGGGCAGATACGCAGTATTTT. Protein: CSARDSSGWADTQYF.

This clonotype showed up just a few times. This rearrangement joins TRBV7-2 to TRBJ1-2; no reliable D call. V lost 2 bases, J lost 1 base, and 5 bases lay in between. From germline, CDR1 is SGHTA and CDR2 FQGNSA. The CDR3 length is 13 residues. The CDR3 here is CASSLLLNYGYTF. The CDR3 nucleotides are TGTGCCAGCAGCTTACTTCTTAACTATGGCTACACCTTC. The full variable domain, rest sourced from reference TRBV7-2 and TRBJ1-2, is GAGVSQSPSNKVTEKGKDVELRCDPISGHTALYWYRQSLGQGLEFLIYFQGNSAPDKSGLPSDRFSAERTGGSVSTLTIQRTQQEDSAVYLCASSLLLNYGYTFGSGTRLTVV.

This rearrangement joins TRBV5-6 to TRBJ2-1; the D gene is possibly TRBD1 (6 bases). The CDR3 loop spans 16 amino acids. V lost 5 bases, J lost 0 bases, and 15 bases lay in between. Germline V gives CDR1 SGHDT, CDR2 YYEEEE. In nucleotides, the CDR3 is TGTGCCAGCAGGCTTTTGGACAGACGCTCCTACAATGAGCAGTTCTTC. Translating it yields CASRLLDRRSYNEQFF.

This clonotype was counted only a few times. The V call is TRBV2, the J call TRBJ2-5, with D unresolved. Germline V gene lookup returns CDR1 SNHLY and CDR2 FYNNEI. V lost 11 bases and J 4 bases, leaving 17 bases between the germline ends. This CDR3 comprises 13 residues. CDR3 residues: CAGRSRVPETQYF. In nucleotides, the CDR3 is TGTGCCGGTCGAAGCCGAGTTCCAGAGACCCAGTACTTC.

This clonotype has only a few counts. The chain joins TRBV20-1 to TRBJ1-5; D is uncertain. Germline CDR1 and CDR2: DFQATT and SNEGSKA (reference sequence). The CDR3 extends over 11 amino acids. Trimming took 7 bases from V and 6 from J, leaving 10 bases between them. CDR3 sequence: CSGMGSQPQHF. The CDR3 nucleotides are TGCAGTGGAATGGGAAGTCAGCCCCAGCATTTT.

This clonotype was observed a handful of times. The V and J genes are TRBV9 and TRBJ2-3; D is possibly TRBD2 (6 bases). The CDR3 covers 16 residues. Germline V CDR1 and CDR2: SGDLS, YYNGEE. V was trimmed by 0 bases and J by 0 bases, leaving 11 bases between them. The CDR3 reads CASSVGGRSSTDTQYF. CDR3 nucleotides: TGTGCCAGCAGCGTAGGAGGGAGGAGTAGCACAGATACGCAGTATTTT. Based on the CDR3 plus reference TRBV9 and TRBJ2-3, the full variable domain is DSGVTQTPKHLITATGQRVTLRCSPRSGDLSVYWYQQSLDQGLQFLIQYYNGEERAKGNILERFSAQQFPDLHSELNLSSLELGDSALYFCASSVGGRSSTDTQYFGPGTRLTVL.

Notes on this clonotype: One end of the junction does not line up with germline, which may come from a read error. CDR3 amino acids: CASNLAARSYEQYF. CDR3 in DNA: TGCGCCAGCAACTTGGCTGCCAGATCCTACGAGCAGTACTTC. The V call is TRBV5-1, the J call TRBJ2-7; D remains ambiguous. Germline V gene data show CDR1 as SGHRS and CDR2 as YFSETQ. CDR3 size: 14 residues.

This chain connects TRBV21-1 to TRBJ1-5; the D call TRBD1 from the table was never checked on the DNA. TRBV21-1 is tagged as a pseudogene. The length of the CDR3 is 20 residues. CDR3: CASSKETQGLDPDSNQPQHF. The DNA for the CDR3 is TGTGCCAGCAGCAAAGAAACACAGGGCCTTGACCCCGACAGCAATCAGCCCCAGCATTTT.

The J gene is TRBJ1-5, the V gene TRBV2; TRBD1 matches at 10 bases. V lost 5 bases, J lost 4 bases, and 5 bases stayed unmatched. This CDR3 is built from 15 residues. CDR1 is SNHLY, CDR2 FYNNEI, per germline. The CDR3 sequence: CASSLMGQGNQPQHF. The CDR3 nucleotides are TGTGCCAGCAGTCTCATGGGACAGGGGAATCAGCCCCAGCATTTT. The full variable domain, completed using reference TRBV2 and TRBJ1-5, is EPEVTQTPSHQVTQMGQEVILRCVPISNHLYFYWYRQILGQKVEFLVSFYNNEISEKSEIFDDQFSVERPDGSNFTLKIRSTKLEDSAMYFCASSLMGQGNQPQHFGDGTRLSIL.

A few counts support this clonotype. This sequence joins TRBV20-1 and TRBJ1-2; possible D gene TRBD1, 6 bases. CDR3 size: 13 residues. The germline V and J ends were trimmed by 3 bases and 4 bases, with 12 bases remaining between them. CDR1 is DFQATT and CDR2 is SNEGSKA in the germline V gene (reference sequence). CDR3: CSASEQGLYGYTF. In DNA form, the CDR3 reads TGCAGTGCTAGTGAACAGGGACTCTATGGCTACACCTTC.

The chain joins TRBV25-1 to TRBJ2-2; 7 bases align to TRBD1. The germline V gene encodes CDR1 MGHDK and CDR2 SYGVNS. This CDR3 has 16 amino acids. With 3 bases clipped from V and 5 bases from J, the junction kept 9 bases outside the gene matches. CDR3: CASSDSKGALTGELFF. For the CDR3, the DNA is TGTGCCAGCAGTGATAGCAAGGGGGCCCTGACCGGGGAGCTGTTTTTT.

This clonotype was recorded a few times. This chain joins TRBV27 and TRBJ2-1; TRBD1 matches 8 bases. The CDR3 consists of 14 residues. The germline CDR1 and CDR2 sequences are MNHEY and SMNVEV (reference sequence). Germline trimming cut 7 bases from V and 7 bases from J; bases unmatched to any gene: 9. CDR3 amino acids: CASTRTGILNEQFF. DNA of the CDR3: TGTGCCAGCACCCGGACAGGGATTTTGAATGAGCAGTTCTTC.

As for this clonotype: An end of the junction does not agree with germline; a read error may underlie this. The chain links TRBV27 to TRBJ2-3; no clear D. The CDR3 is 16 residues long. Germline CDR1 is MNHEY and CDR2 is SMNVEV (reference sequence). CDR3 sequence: CASSLFAPASTDAQYF. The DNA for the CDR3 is TGTGCCAGCAGTTTATTTGCCCCGGCGAGCACAGATGCGCAGTATTTT.

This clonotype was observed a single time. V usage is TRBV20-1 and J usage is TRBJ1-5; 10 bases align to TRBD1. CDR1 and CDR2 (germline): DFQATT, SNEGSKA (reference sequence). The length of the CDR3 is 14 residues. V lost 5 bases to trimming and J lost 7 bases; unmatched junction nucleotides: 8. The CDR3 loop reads CSALDRGPGQPQHF. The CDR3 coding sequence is TGCAGTGCTTTAGACAGGGGGCCTGGGCAGCCCCAGCATTTT.

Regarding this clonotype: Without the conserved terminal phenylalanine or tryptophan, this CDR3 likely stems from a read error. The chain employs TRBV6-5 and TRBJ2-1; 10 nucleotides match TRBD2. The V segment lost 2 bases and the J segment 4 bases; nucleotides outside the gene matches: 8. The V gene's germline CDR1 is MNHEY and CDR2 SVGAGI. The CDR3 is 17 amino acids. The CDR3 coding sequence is TGTGCCAGCAGTTACGTACGTCCTAGCGGGAGATACAATGAGCAGTTCTTA. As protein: CASSYVRPSGRYNEQFL.

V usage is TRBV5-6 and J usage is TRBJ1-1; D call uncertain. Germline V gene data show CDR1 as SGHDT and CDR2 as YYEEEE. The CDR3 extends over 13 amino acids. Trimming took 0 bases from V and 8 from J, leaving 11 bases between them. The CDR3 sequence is CASSLDPLLEAFF. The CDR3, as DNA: TGTGCCAGCAGCTTGGACCCCCTCCTAGAAGCTTTCTTT.

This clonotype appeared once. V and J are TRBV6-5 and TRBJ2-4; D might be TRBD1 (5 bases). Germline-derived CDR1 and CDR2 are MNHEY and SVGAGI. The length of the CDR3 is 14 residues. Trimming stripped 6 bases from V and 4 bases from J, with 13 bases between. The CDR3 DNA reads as TGTGCCAGCAGGGGGCTTTCGACAAAAAACATTCAGTACTTC. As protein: CASRGLSTKNIQYF.

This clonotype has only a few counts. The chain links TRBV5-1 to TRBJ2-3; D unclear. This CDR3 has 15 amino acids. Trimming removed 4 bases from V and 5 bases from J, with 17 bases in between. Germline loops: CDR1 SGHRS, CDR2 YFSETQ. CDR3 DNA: TGCGCCAGCAGCCGGTGGCTACCGTCCGGAGATACGCAGTATTTT. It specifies CASSRWLPSGDTQYF.

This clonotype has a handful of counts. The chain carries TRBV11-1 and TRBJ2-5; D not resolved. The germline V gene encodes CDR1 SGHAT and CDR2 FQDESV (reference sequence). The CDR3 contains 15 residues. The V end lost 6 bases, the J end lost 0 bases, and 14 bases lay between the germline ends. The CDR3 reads CASSSRRTYQETQYF. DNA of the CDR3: TGTGCCAGCAGTTCTCGACGGACGTACCAAGAGACCCAGTACTTC.

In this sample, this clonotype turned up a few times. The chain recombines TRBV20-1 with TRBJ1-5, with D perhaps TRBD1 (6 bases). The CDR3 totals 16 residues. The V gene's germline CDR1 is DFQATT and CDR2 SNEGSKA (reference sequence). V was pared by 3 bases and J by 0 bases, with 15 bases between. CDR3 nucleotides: TGCAGTGCTAGCTACAGGGACCCTTATAGCAATCAGCCCCAGCATTTT. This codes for CSASYRDPYSNQPQHF.